This T cell receptor beta chain came from a study of blood T cell repertoires in COVID-19. Background on the study: There were acute and convalescent COVID-19 samples, and they came from the United States, Italy and Spain.

V lost 5 bases to trimming and J lost 5 bases; unmatched junction nucleotides: 12. Germline CDR1 and CDR2: SEHNR and FQNEAQ (reference sequence). This CDR3 spans 16 amino acids. In the study's own analysis: Researchers report that nucleated cell counts were estimated from reference gene primer amplification. Assay used: immunoSEQ multiplex PCR; TCRdb lists only in-frame clones, some missing. That table gives V, J and clone size, and the DNA gave D and trimming. The data hold more than 300,000 clones, with around 89% observed a single time. Each recovered donor of Cohort 3 presented with two negative PCRs, clearance, or symptom resolution.

This clonotype was obtained from a woman aged 18-29 years who had recovered from COVID-19. The sequencing input was PBMCs or T cells enriched from blood (not recorded which). This chain joins TRBV7-9 and TRBJ2-1, with TRBD1 identical over 7 bases. The CDR3 DNA sequence: TGTGCCAGCAGCCCTAGACCGGGACAGTGGGACAATGAGCAGTTCTTC. This gives the protein CASSPRPGQWDNEQFF.